These 23 T cell receptor beta chains came from one sample sequenced in a study of T cells expressing NK-cell markers. With the 5' RACE reads reprocessed, TCRdb shows one record per CDR3 protein and no DNA. Here the sample table reports about 390,000 distinct CDR3 sequences. Sample: blood T cells: a sorted CD56 or NKG2C T cell subset, CD4+ or CD8+ T cells, or bulk PBMC T cells (not recorded which). The receptors were gathered from a woman in her fifties or sixties in good health.

The chain joins TRBV12-3 or TRBV12-4 to TRBJ2-7; TCRdb indicates TRBD1, and absent DNA this call remains unverified. The CDR3 contains 14 residues. This CDR3 is CASSYRVSSYEQYF.

This sequence joins TRBV18 and TRBJ1-5. Germline V gene lookup returns CDR1 KGHSH and CDR2 LQKENI. The CDR3 is 12 amino acids. The CDR3 sequence: CASSGSDQPQHF.

This rearrangement joins TRBV5-1 to TRBJ2-1; TCRdb selects TRBD1, and the lack of DNA leaves this call unchecked. The CDR3 length is 19 residues. In germline, CDR1 is SGHRS, CDR2 YFSETQ. This CDR3 reads CASSSEQKTTGPVVYQQFF. Variable domain in full (rest from reference TRBV5-1 and TRBJ2-1): KAGVTQTPRYLIKTRGQQVTLSCSPISGHRSVSWYQQTPGQGLQFLFEYFSETQRNKGNFPGRFSGRQFSNSRSEMNVSTLELGDSALYLCASSSEQKTTGPVVYQQFFGPGTRLTVL.

The chain has TRBV20-1 and TRBJ2-1; the D call of TRBD2 rests on TCRdb alone, since no DNA is present to check it. From germline, CDR1 is DFQATT and CDR2 SNEGSKA (reference sequence). The CDR3 spans 15 residues. CDR3 region: CSARGGSGSSNEQFF.

The CDR3 spells CASSLADGGAFF. The rearrangement links TRBV5-1 to TRBJ1-1. CDR1 is SGHRS, CDR2 YFSETQ, per germline. CDR3 length: 12 residues.

The V gene is TRBV30, the J gene TRBJ1-2; TCRdb gives TRBD1 as the D gene, but with no DNA this cannot be confirmed. The CDR3 runs 13 residues. Germline-derived CDR1 and CDR2 are GTSNPN and SVGIG (reference sequence). The CDR3 protein is CAWSRGEDSGYTF.

The chain uses TRBV20-1 and TRBJ2-7; the TRBD2 assignment by TCRdb is unverifiable without DNA. Germline V gene data show CDR1 as DFQATT and CDR2 as SNEGSKA (reference sequence). The CDR3 runs 11 residues. CDR3 residues: CSAPLKGEQYF.

V usage is TRBV5-1 and J usage is TRBJ2-5; TCRdb calls TRBD1, which cannot be checked without DNA. Germline values: CDR1 SGHRS, CDR2 YFSETQ. The CDR3 loop spans 14 amino acids. The CDR3: CASRDTGPPETQYF.

This chain links TRBV7-9 with TRBJ1-1. This CDR3 contains 12 residues. From germline, CDR1 is SEHNR and CDR2 FQNEAQ (reference sequence). CDR3 loop: CASRYGNTEAFF.

This CDR3 reads CASSRLDRAADTQYF. V gene TRBV5-6 combines with J gene TRBJ2-3; TCRdb's D call of TRBD1 is untestable without DNA. The germline V gene encodes CDR1 SGHDT and CDR2 YYEEEE. The CDR3 covers 15 residues.

The genes are TRBV27 and TRBJ2-1; the D gene TCRdb calls, TRBD1, cannot be checked with no DNA. The CDR3 runs 19 residues. Germline V gives CDR1 MNHEY, CDR2 SMNVEV (reference sequence). CDR3 protein: CASKPGGYGGGSSYNEQFF.

The chain couples TRBV7-9 to TRBJ1-1; no DNA is available, so the TRBD1 call from TCRdb remains unchecked. CDR1 is SEHNR, CDR2 FQNEAQ, per germline (reference sequence). CDR3 length: 14 amino acids. CDR3: CASSLVTGHTEAFF.

V is TRBV9 and J is TRBJ2-5; TCRdb's D gene call, TRBD2, goes unchecked for lack of DNA. This CDR3 contains 14 residues. CDR1 is SGDLS and CDR2 is YYNGEE in the germline V gene. CDR3 residues: CASSPGLAIETQYF. Combining the CDR3 with reference TRBV9 and TRBJ2-5 gives the whole variable domain DSGVTQTPKHLITATGQRVTLRCSPRSGDLSVYWYQQSLDQGLQFLIQYYNGEERAKGNILERFSAQQFPDLHSELNLSSLELGDSALYFCASSPGLAIETQYFGPGTRLLVL.

The CDR3 region is CASSLQQSGLVTYNEQFF. V and J are TRBV7-9 and TRBJ2-1; TCRdb's D call of TRBD2 is untestable without DNA. CDR3 length: 18 amino acids. Germline-derived CDR1 and CDR2 are SEHNR and FQNEAQ (reference sequence).

The chain joins TRBV6-2 or TRBV6-3 to TRBJ2-1; without DNA, the TCRdb call of TRBD2 cannot be checked. Germline-derived CDR1 and CDR2 are MNHEY and SVGEGT. The CDR3 runs 19 residues. The CDR3 loop is CASSYPLFRGSSAYNEQFF.

The chain carries TRBV30 and TRBJ2-2; the D gene TCRdb calls, TRBD1, cannot be checked with no DNA. Germline V CDR1 and CDR2: GTSNPN, SVGIG (reference sequence). This CDR3 is 16 amino acids long. The CDR3 sequence: CAWSRVGTGGLGELFF.

The chain carries TRBV7-6 and TRBJ2-1; the D call from TCRdb, TRBD2, cannot be confirmed without DNA. The length of the CDR3 is 16 residues. Germline V gene data show CDR1 as SGHVS and CDR2 as FNYEAQ. The CDR3 here is CASSLGAGGPNNEQFF.

V and J are TRBV12-3 or TRBV12-4 and TRBJ1-1. The CDR3 has 16 residues. The CDR3 here is CASSLRIRGFNTEAFF.

The V gene is TRBV7-2, the J gene TRBJ2-2; TCRdb lists TRBD2, though no DNA is available to test this call. Germline V gene data show CDR1 as SGHTA and CDR2 as FQGNSA. The CDR3 length is 17 residues. CDR3 sequence reads: CASSSLAGFANTGELFF.

This chain joins TRBV10-2 and TRBJ2-3; the D call from TCRdb, TRBD2, cannot be confirmed without DNA. The CDR3 is made up of 14 amino acids. In germline, CDR1 is WSHSY, CDR2 SAAADI. The CDR3 region is CASSLAGRTDTQYF.

This rearrangement joins TRBV12-3 or TRBV12-4 to TRBJ1-6. The CDR3 runs to 16 residues. The CDR3 here is CASSLKGGSQNSPLHF.

The rearrangement uses TRBV5-1 and TRBJ2-7; there is no DNA to check the TCRdb D call of TRBD1. Germline V gives CDR1 SGHRS, CDR2 YFSETQ. This CDR3 spans 15 amino acids. The CDR3 is CASSLARDRVREQYF.

The chain uses TRBV12-3 or TRBV12-4 and TRBJ2-7; the TCRdb D gene call, TRBD1, has no DNA to confirm it. This CDR3 is 12 amino acids long. CDR3 amino acids: CASSPWGREQYF.